The 19 T cell receptor beta chains in this list originate from one sample, sequenced in a study of OX40 agonist ivuxolimab in advanced cancers. Measured with immunoSEQ multiplex PCR; TCRdb has only the in-frame clones, and not every one. The profile covers about 47,000 clones, with roughly 87% appearing a single time and 14% to 15% taken by the ten largest. This specimen was CD4+ or CD8+ T cells sorted from blood, taken in a trial of the OX40 agonist ivuxolimab. All receptors derive from an adult with an advanced solid tumor such as melanoma, head and neck, liver or kidney cancer.

Within the sample, this clone is medium-sized (0.01 to 0.1%). The chain couples TRBV18 to TRBJ1-1, with 11 bases identical to TRBD1. The J segment lost 6 bases and the V segment lost 3 bases, leaving 12 bases of the junction unmatched. CDR1 is KGHSH and CDR2 is LQKENI in the germline V gene. The CDR3 extends over 17 amino acids. The CDR3 DNA follows: TGTGCCAGCTCACCCCGCCCCGGACAGGGGGCGGCCGCTGAAGCTTTCTTT. It is translated as CASSPRPGQGAAAEAFF.

This chain uses TRBV4-1 with TRBJ1-4; 8 positions agree with TRBD1. Germline V gene data show CDR1 as MGHRA and CDR2 as YSYEKL. J gave up 7 bases and V 4 bases, and 14 bases lay outside the gene matches. This CDR3 spans 17 amino acids. CDR3: CASSPGQVVSFTEKLFF. The CDR3 nucleotides read TGCGCCAGCAGCCCGGGACAGGTCGTGTCTTTTACTGAAAAACTGTTTTTT.

The V call is TRBV6-5, the J call TRBJ2-2, with D perhaps assigned TRBD1 or TRBD2 (5 bases each). V dropped 0 bases and J dropped 4 bases, with 12 bases sitting between them. This CDR3 region has 16 residues. Germline V gene lookup returns CDR1 MNHEY and CDR2 SVGAGI. CDR3 nucleotides: TGTGCCAGCAGTTACTCGGGGGTAGCCGGCACCGGGGAGCTGTTTTTT. As protein: CASSYSGVAGTGELFF.

This chain joins TRBV11-2 and TRBJ2-7; the D is unclear. Germline V lookup: CDR1 SGHAT, CDR2 FQNNGV. V was pared by 4 bases and J by 1 base, with 11 bases between. The CDR3 is made up of 14 amino acids. This CDR3 is CASSSTDPSYEQYF. DNA for the CDR3: TGTGCCAGCAGCTCAACAGACCCGTCCTACGAGCAGTACTTC.

The chain couples TRBV11-3 to TRBJ2-1; maybe TRBD2 (6 bases). Germline CDR1 and CDR2: SGHNT and YENEEA. The CDR3 has 16 residues. Trimming left V 0 bases short and J 4 bases short, with 13 bases between. CDR3 protein: CASSLESSALYNEQFF. Here the CDR3 DNA reads TGTGCCAGCAGCTTAGAGTCTAGCGCCTTATACAATGAGCAGTTCTTC. The complete variable domain, with remaining parts taken from reference TRBV11-3 and TRBJ2-1, reads EAGVVQSPRYKIIEKKQPVAFWCNPISGHNTLYWYLQNLGQGPELLIRYENEEAVDDSQLPKDRFSAERLKGVDSTLKIQPAELGDSAVYLCASSLESSALYNEQFFGPGTRLTVL.

This clone turned up a few times. The rearrangement uses TRBV7-9 and TRBJ2-1; D possibly uses TRBD1 or TRBD2 (6 bases each). This CDR3 comprises 13 residues. With 4 bases removed from V and 12 bases from J, the gap between germline ends came to 16 bases. CDR1 is SEHNR, CDR2 FQNEAQ, per germline (reference sequence). CDR3 residues: CASSWGADGGQFF. CDR3 coding DNA: TGTGCCAGCAGCTGGGGGGCCGACGGAGGGCAGTTCTTC.

This clone was counted a few times. CDR3: CASSPQGRLNTEAFF. DNA for the CDR3: TGTGCCAGCAGCCCCCAGGGACGGTTGAACACTGAAGCTTTCTTT. The chain couples TRBV7-2 to TRBJ1-1, with D maybe TRBD1 (5 bases). Germline V gene data show CDR1 as SGHTA and CDR2 as FQGNSA. The CDR3 sequence is 15 residues long. Deletions cut 5 bases from V and 0 bases from J, with 13 bases between.

The chain links TRBV6-5 to TRBJ2-5; 7 bases map to TRBD1. Unmatched junction bases numbered 8, after V lost 8 bases and J lost 2 bases. The CDR3 is 14 residues long. The germline CDR1 and CDR2 sequences are MNHEY and SVGAGI. CDR3: CASGKGQMQETQYF. In nucleotides, the CDR3 is TGTGCCAGCGGGAAGGGACAGATGCAAGAGACCCAGTACTTC.

The chain links TRBV29-1 to TRBJ1-5, with a tentative D call TRBD1 (5 bases). The V gene's germline CDR1 is SQVTM and CDR2 ANQGSEA. V was cut by 4 bases and J by 4 bases, with 11 bases left in between. The CDR3 covers 13 residues. CDR3 amino acids: CSVVPGGNQPQHF. The CDR3 bases are TGCAGCGTTGTTCCTGGGGGAAATCAGCCCCAGCATTTT.

This chain links TRBV15 with TRBJ2-1; 10 nucleotides match TRBD1. The trim removed 4 bases at V and 6 bases at J, leaving 6 bases unmatched. The CDR3 is made up of 15 amino acids. Germline CDR1 is LNHNV and CDR2 is YYDKDF (reference sequence). The CDR3 DNA reads as TGTGCCACCAGCAAGACAGGGGGCAGCGGCAATGAGCAGTTCTTC. This codes for CATSKTGGSGNEQFF.

The V call is TRBV27, the J call TRBJ2-7, with 11 bases matching TRBD1. The CDR3 length is 18 residues. CDR1 and CDR2 from the germline V gene are MNHEY and SMNVEV (reference sequence). With 0 bases clipped from V and 0 bases from J, the junction kept 7 bases outside the gene matches. DNA of the CDR3: TGTGCCAGCAGTTTATCGGGGACAGGGGGGCCGGGCTCCTACGAGCAGTACTTC. It yields the protein CASSLSGTGGPGSYEQYF.

This clone was counted only a few times. At one of its ends the junction is not consistent with the germline gene, which may arise from a read error. The chain couples TRBV19 to TRBJ2-7; 8 bases are shared with TRBD2. CDR1 and CDR2 (germline): LNHDA, SQIVND (reference sequence). The CDR3 has 14 amino acids. The CDR3 sequence is CASRQPAEAGEIRF. CDR3 sequence (DNA): TGTGCCAGTAGGCAGCCAGCAGAAGCGGGAGAGATCCGGTTC.

The rearrangement joins TRBV18 to TRBJ1-4, with D maybe TRBD1 (5 bases). The CDR3 has 15 residues. Trimming stripped 3 bases from V and 0 bases from J, with 8 bases between. Germline loops: CDR1 KGHSH, CDR2 LQKENI. As DNA, the CDR3 is TGTGCCAGCTCACCGAGACAGACAACTAATGAAAAACTGTTTTTT. Encoded protein: CASSPRQTTNEKLFF.

CDR3 residues: CASSQRTGNTGELFF. The CDR3 bases are TGTGCCAGCAGCCAAAGGACAGGGAACACCGGGGAGCTGTTTTTT. The chain joins TRBV28 to TRBJ2-2; 7 nucleotides agree with TRBD1. The CDR3 is 15 amino acids. Looked up from germline, CDR1 is MDHEN and CDR2 is SYDVKM. V lost 6 bases to trimming and J lost 1 base; unmatched junction nucleotides: 5. The full variable domain, with the rest looked up from reference TRBV28 and TRBJ2-2, is DVKVTQSSRYLVKRTGEKVFLECVQDMDHENMFWYRQDPGLGLRLIYFSYDVKMKEKGDIPEGYSVSREKKERFSLILESASTNQTSMYLCASSQRTGNTGELFFGEGSRLTVL.

J is TRBJ1-3 and V is TRBV11-2, with 8 bases lining up with TRBD1. J gave up 4 bases and V 6 bases, and 8 bases lay outside the gene matches. In germline, CDR1 is SGHAT, CDR2 FQNNGV. The CDR3 has 15 amino acids. The CDR3 nucleotides are TGTGCCAGCAGAATCGACAGGGGAGGGGGAAACACCATATATTTT. Its protein product is CASRIDRGGGNTIYF. The variable domain in full, completed from reference TRBV11-2 and TRBJ1-3, reads EAGVAQSPRYKIIEKRQSVAFWCNPISGHATLYWYQQILGQGPKLLIQFQNNGVVDDSQLPKDRFSAERLKGVDSTLKIQPAKLEDSAVYLCASRIDRGGGNTIYFGEGSWLTVV.

V gene TRBV5-1 combines with J gene TRBJ2-1, with 9 bases lining up with TRBD2. The ends lost 5 bases at V and 15 bases at J; junction bases unmatched: 12. Germline values: CDR1 SGHRS, CDR2 YFSETQ. This CDR3 is built from 13 residues. CDR3 nucleotides: TGCGCCAGCAGTTACCAGAGGGGCGGGAGGGCGTTCTTC. Translation gives CASSYQRGGRAFF.

The chain recombines TRBV23-1 with TRBJ2-1; tentative D call: TRBD1 (6 bases). TRBV23-1 is an open reading frame whose function is uncertain. The CDR3 is made up of 17 amino acids. V lost 4 bases and J lost 0, with 16 bases in between. In DNA form, the CDR3 reads TGCGCCAGCAGTCCAAGACAGGTGCACAGCTCCTACAATGAGCAGTTCTTC. This encodes CASSPRQVHSSYNEQFF.

J is TRBJ2-5 and V is TRBV9, with TRBD1 matching 11 bases. Germline V gives CDR1 SGDLS, CDR2 YYNGEE. After removal of 2 bases from V and 5 bases from J, the junction contained 5 bases not matched to a gene. The CDR3 covers 15 residues. As DNA, the CDR3 is TGTGCCAGCAGCGTCCCCGGGACAGGGGGTGAGACCCAGTACTTC. It translates to CASSVPGTGGETQYF.

The chain carries TRBV2 and TRBJ2-2; D is perhaps TRBD1 (6 bases). Germline values: CDR1 SNHLY, CDR2 FYNNEI. V dropped 5 bases and J dropped 3 bases, with 10 bases sitting between them. The CDR3 extends over 14 amino acids. In DNA form, the CDR3 reads TGTGCCAGCAGTAGAGACAGGTACACCGGGGAGCTGTTTTTT. Encoded protein: CASSRDRYTGELFF.